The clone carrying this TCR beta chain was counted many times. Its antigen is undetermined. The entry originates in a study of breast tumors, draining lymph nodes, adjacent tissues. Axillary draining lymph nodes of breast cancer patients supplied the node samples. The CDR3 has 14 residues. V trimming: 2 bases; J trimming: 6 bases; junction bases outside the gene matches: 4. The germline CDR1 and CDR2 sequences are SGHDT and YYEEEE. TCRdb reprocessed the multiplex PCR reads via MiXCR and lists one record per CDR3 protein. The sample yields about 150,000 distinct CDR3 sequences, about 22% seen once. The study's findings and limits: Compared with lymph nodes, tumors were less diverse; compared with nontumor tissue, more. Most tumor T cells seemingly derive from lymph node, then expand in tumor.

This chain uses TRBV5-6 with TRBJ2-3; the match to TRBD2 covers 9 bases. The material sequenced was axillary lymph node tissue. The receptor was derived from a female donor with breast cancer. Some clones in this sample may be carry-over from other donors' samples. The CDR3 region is CASSFSGRGDTQYF. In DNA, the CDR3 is TGTGCCAGCAGCTTTAGCGGGAGAGGGGATACGCAGTATTTT. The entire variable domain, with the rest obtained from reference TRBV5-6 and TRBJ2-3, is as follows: DAGVTQSPTHLIKTRGQQVTLRCSPKSGHDTVSWYQQALGQGPQFIFQYYEEEERQRGNFPDRFSGHQFPNYSSELNVNALLLGDSALYLCASSFSGRGDTQYFGPGTRLTVL.